The 23 T cell receptor beta chains reported below all come from one sample, sequenced in a study of cytomegalovirus exposure and HLA in healthy donors (dated by TCRdb to 2016 to 2017). Libraries were made using the immunoSEQ multiplex PCR assay. For the multiplex PCR, a mixture combining 60 forward primers for TCR Vbeta segments and 13 reverse primers for TCR Jbeta segments was used. In TCRdb, the immuneACCESS table is reduced to in-frame sequences with V and J assigned. These tables do not hold every clone; where another copy was compared, an unresolved V gene accounts for under half, and the others remain unexplained. The sample table holds under 200,000 clones, of which 82% were seen once. Of the sample, less than 1% is held by the ten largest clones. Sequenced input: PBMCs. These receptor sequences come from a girl aged 2-10 years in good health and CMV-seropositive.

The J gene is TRBJ2-3, the V gene TRBV15; D gene ambiguous. V was shortened by 3 bases and J by 2 bases, with 3 bases between the two germline ends. The germline CDR1 and CDR2 sequences are LNHNV and YYDKDF (reference sequence). This CDR3 is built from 12 residues. This CDR3 reads CATSRATDTQYF. DNA for the CDR3: TGTGCCACCAGCAGGGCCACAGATACGCAGTATTTT.

The chain uses TRBV5-1 and TRBJ2-7, with a possible D match to TRBD1 (6 bases). The CDR3 covers 14 residues. Per the germline V gene, CDR1 is SGHRS and CDR2 is YFSETQ. Trimming took 3 bases from V and 4 from J, leaving 14 bases between them. This CDR3 reads CASSSRDTIYEQYF. The CDR3 DNA follows: TGCGCCAGCAGCTCCCGGGACACCATATACGAGCAGTACTTC. The full variable domain, with the rest looked up from reference TRBV5-1 and TRBJ2-7, is KAGVTQTPRYLIKTRGQQVTLSCSPISGHRSVSWYQQTPGQGLQFLFEYFSETQRNKGNFPGRFSGRQFSNSRSEMNVSTLELGDSALYLCASSSRDTIYEQYFGPGTRLTVT.

V usage is TRBV2 and J usage is TRBJ1-1, with D maybe TRBD1 (5 bases). Per germline, CDR1 SNHLY and CDR2 FYNNEI. Trimming removed 7 bases from V and 6 bases from J, with 12 bases in between. CDR3 size: 12 residues. The CDR3 DNA reads as TGTGCCAGCAATATAGGGGTGTCTGAAGCTTTCTTT. Translated, it gives CASNIGVSEAFF.

This sequence joins TRBV4-1 and TRBJ1-5; TRBD1 aligns across 7 bases. CDR1 is MGHRA and CDR2 is YSYEKL in the germline V gene. Unmatched junction bases numbered 7, after V lost 1 base and J lost 7 bases. The CDR3 runs 15 residues. Written as DNA, the CDR3 is TGCGCCAGCAGCCAAGTCGAGGGGGCGAGGCAGCCCCAGCATTTT. This sequence encodes CASSQVEGARQPQHF.

This clone was observed a single time. The chain combines TRBV7-9 with TRBJ2-7, with D hard to call. This CDR3 comprises 13 residues. Trimming stripped 3 bases from V and 0 bases from J, with 6 bases between. Germline CDR1 SEHNR, CDR2 FQNEAQ (reference sequence). The CDR3 sequence: CASSLSRSYEQYF. The CDR3 DNA sequence: TGTGCCAGCAGCTTGTCCCGCTCCTACGAGCAGTACTTC.

This chain links TRBV2 with TRBJ2-5; the D gene is possibly TRBD1 (5 bases). The CDR3 length is 13 residues. V was clipped by 8 bases and J by 7 bases, with 17 bases between them. Germline V gives CDR1 SNHLY, CDR2 FYNNEI. CDR3 nucleotide sequence: TGTGCCAGCCAGGGCGGACCAAAGGGGACCCAGTACTTC. Amino acids: CASQGGPKGTQYF.

The rearrangement uses TRBV14 and TRBJ2-1, with 7 positions matching TRBD1. Germline V gene sequence: CDR1 SGHDN, CDR2 FVKESK. This CDR3 has 13 residues. The V and J ends lost 5 bases and 7 bases, in that order; junction bases with no gene match: 5. Written as DNA, the CDR3 is TGTGCCAGCAGCTCGGGACAGTCAAATGAGCAGTTCTTC. Translation: CASSSGQSNEQFF.

With regard to this clone: The sample has other DNA sequences that encode this CDR3 too. The CDR3 DNA reads as TGTGCCAGCAGACGGGGCAATCAGCCCCAGCATTTT. Translating gives CASRRGNQPQHF. This chain joins TRBV28 and TRBJ1-5; no firm D call. Germline V gene lookup returns CDR1 MDHEN and CDR2 SYDVKM. Deletions cut 6 bases from V and 2 bases from J, with 5 bases between. This CDR3 is built from 12 residues.

This clone was detected once. The V and J genes are TRBV5-4 and TRBJ2-1, with D perhaps TRBD2 (6 bases). Deletions cut 4 bases from V and 6 bases from J, with 20 bases between. Germline CDR1 SGHNT, CDR2 YYREEE (reference sequence). This CDR3 region has 16 residues. The CDR3 here is CASSGGLAGPFNEQFF. The CDR3 DNA reads TGTGCCAGCAGCGGCGGGTTGGCGGGACCGTTCAATGAGCAGTTCTTC. The full variable domain, its missing parts supplied by reference TRBV5-4 and TRBJ2-1, is ETGVTQSPTHLIKTRGQQVTLRCSSQSGHNTVSWYQQALGQGPQFIFQYYREEENGRGNFPPRFSGLQFPNYSSELNVNALELDDSALYLCASSGGLAGPFNEQFFGPGTRLTVL.

This rearrangement joins TRBV7-3 to TRBJ2-7; 8 bases fit TRBD2. V shed 3 bases and J 0 bases; nucleotides not matched to a gene: 13. CDR3 length equals 18 residues. Germline CDR1 SGHTA, CDR2 FQGTGA. The CDR3 DNA is TGTGCCAGCAGCTTTCCCTGGGGGCGGGAGGCGCCCTCCTACGAGCAGTACTTC. This translates into CASSFPWGREAPSYEQYF.

The chain joins TRBV7-2 to TRBJ2-7, with 8 positions matching TRBD1. CDR1 SGHTA and CDR2 FQGNSA come from the germline V gene. With 2 bases clipped from V and 6 bases from J, the junction kept 3 bases outside the gene matches. CDR3 length: 13 residues. The CDR3 bases are TGTGCCAGCAGCTTACAGGGGGCCGGCGAGCAGTACTTC. This translates into CASSLQGAGEQYF.

The V and J genes are TRBV27 and TRBJ2-7; weak D call: TRBD2 (5 bases). CDR1 and CDR2 (germline): MNHEY, SMNVEV (reference sequence). There are 12 residues in the CDR3. V lost 6 bases and J 4 bases, leaving 10 bases between the germline ends. The CDR3 nucleotides read TGTGCCAGCAGGGGGAGAGTTTACGAGCAGTACTTC. This gives the protein CASRGRVYEQYF.

This clone was observed a few times. The genes are TRBV18 and TRBJ1-2, with D possibly TRBD1 on 6 matching bases. This CDR3 comprises 11 residues. Germline V gene lookup returns CDR1 KGHSH and CDR2 LQKENI. Trimming cost V 4 bases and J 6 bases, with 6 bases left between them. CDR3 DNA sequence: TGTGCCAGCTCACACAGGGATGGCTACACCTTC. It codes for CASSHRDGYTF.

V and J are TRBV4-1 and TRBJ1-2; a weak D match, TRBD1 (5 bases). This CDR3 spans 13 amino acids. CDR1 is MGHRA, CDR2 YSYEKL, per germline. The V end lost 3 bases, the J end lost 7 bases, and 12 bases lay between the germline ends. CDR3 amino acids: CASSHGPGSGYTF. The CDR3 DNA reads as TGCGCCAGCAGCCACGGACCAGGGTCTGGCTACACCTTC.

The V and J genes are TRBV5-6 and TRBJ2-6; no reliable D call. Germline V gene sequence: CDR1 SGHDT, CDR2 YYEEEE. The CDR3 length is 14 residues. Trimming took 4 bases from V and 0 from J, leaving 5 bases between them. The CDR3 region has the DNA TGTGCCAGCAGCCTATACTCTGGGGCCAACGTCCTGACTTTC. As protein: CASSLYSGANVLTF.

The chain has TRBV30 and TRBJ1-1, with D perhaps TRBD1 (5 bases). The CDR3 totals 16 residues. V gave up 0 bases and J gave up 0 bases, with 14 bases separating them. Germline values: CDR1 GTSNPN, CDR2 SVGIG (reference sequence). CDR3 bases: TGTGCCTGGAGTGTACTCAGGGAACCTATGAACACTGAAGCTTTCTTT. This codes for CAWSVLREPMNTEAFF.

DNA for the CDR3: TGCAGCGTTACAATCTGGCGGGAGGGCCGAACCGGGGAGCTGTTTTTT. This sequence encodes CSVTIWREGRTGELFF. V and J are TRBV29-1 and TRBJ2-2, with 9 bases aligning to TRBD2. V trimming: 5 bases; J trimming: 5 bases; junction bases outside the gene matches: 12. This CDR3 contains 16 residues. From germline, CDR1 is SQVTM and CDR2 ANQGSEA.

With respect to this clone: This specimen includes other DNA sequences encoding the same CDR3. The genes are TRBV5-1 and TRBJ2-2, with D unclear. Germline assignment: CDR1 SGHRS and CDR2 YFSETQ. The CDR3 is 14 amino acids. Trimming removed 1 base from V and 1 base from J, with 5 bases in between. This CDR3 is CASSLSGNTGELFF. The CDR3 region has the DNA TGCGCCAGCAGCTTGTCCGGGAACACCGGGGAGCTGTTTTTT. The entire variable domain, with the rest obtained from reference TRBV5-1 and TRBJ2-2, is as follows: KAGVTQTPRYLIKTRGQQVTLSCSPISGHRSVSWYQQTPGQGLQFLFEYFSETQRNKGNFPGRFSGRQFSNSRSEMNVSTLELGDSALYLCASSLSGNTGELFFGEGSRLTVL.

The V call is TRBV9, the J call TRBJ2-7; TRBD2 agrees at 14 bases. Trimming at V came to 3 bases and at J to 7 bases, leaving 3 bases not matched to a gene. The CDR3 sequence is 14 residues long. Germline V lookup: CDR1 SGDLS, CDR2 YYNGEE. The CDR3 DNA sequence: TGTGCCAGCAGCGGACTAGCGGGAGGGGGTGAGCAGTACTTC. Amino acid sequence: CASSGLAGGGEQYF.

This clone was observed once. V usage is TRBV5-1 and J usage is TRBJ2-5, with 11 positions matching TRBD2. The trim removed 3 bases at V and 5 bases at J, leaving 6 bases unmatched. This CDR3 comprises 15 residues. CDR1 and CDR2 (germline): SGHRS, YFSETQ. CDR3 sequence: CASSSGTSGTETQYF. For the CDR3, the DNA is TGCGCCAGCAGCTCGGGGACTAGCGGAACGGAGACCCAGTACTTC.

J is TRBJ1-3 and V is TRBV7-9; no firm D call. The V end was cut by 2 bases, the J end by 7 bases, with 24 bases between. Germline-derived CDR1 and CDR2 are SEHNR and FQNEAQ (reference sequence). The CDR3 consists of 18 residues. As DNA, the CDR3 is TGTGCCAGCAGCTTATTGACTAATGTGTGGGGTCGTGGGAACACCATATATTTT. Its translation: CASSLLTNVWGRGNTIYF.

This chain connects TRBV19 to TRBJ2-3, with TRBD2 matching over 7 bases. This CDR3 contains 15 residues. The ends lost 3 bases at V and 2 bases at J; junction bases unmatched: 5. Germline CDR1 reads LNHDA; CDR2 reads SQIVND (reference sequence). CDR3: CASSILAGHTDTQYF. The CDR3 nucleotides read TGTGCCAGTAGTATTTTAGCGGGTCACACAGATACGCAGTATTTT.

CDR3 region: CASSLVLQGNSYEQYF. The CDR3 coding sequence is TGTGCCAGCAGTTTAGTCTTACAGGGAAACTCCTACGAGCAGTACTTC. The V and J genes are TRBV28 and TRBJ2-7, with a possible D match to TRBD1 (6 bases). The CDR3 covers 16 residues. Looked up from germline, CDR1 is MDHEN and CDR2 is SYDVKM. V was clipped by 2 bases and J by 0 bases, with 14 bases between them.